This TCR beta chain originates from a study of blood T cell repertoires in COVID-19 (dated by TCRdb to the early 2020s). In terms of the full investigation: Samples covering the acute and convalescent phases of COVID-19 were provided by collaborators in the United States, Italy and Spain. The material from the prospective study consisted of cDNA or gDNA derived from T cells, B-cell-depleted T cells, or PBMCs. Deeply sampled blood TCRbeta repertoires from subjects exposed to, actively infected with, or recovered from COVID-19 were included in the dataset. The repertoires were released in a freely available public database intended as a resource for research on the immune response to SARS-CoV-2. Samples came from the ongoing ImmuneRACE study (first 160 participants) plus 1,254 subjects from 6 global collaborators. Sample metadata almost always included a de-identified subject ID, COVID-19 status, age in years and sex. HLA class I and class II types, where available, came from metadata supplied by the sample provider rather than from assay-based typing. Overall study outcomes, separate from this receptor: The quantity of clinical and demographic metadata differed by source and by participant and was supplied without curation.

TCRbeta CDR3 regions were amplified from genomic DNA using the immunoSEQ Assay, a bias-controlled multiplex PCR. The original pipeline was this. The number of nucleated cells in each sample was estimated from the amplification of reference gene primers within the assay. To quantify the absolute abundance of each unique TCRbeta CDR3 rearrangement, sequence reads were collapsed and filtered. For each sample, productive Simpson clonality was calculated by taking the square root of Simpson's diversity index across productive rearrangements. Sourced from immuneACCESS, this table was stored by TCRdb with only in-frame sequences that have V and J called. A share of the clones is absent; for the studies checked, an unresolved V gene accounts for under half, and the remainder has no known explanation. That table is the source of V, J and clone size, and D and trimming were worked out from the DNA. The sample table shows about 160,000 clones, and roughly 78% are seen once. The ten largest clones represent 8% to 8.5% of the sample.

At one collaborating source in Seattle, patients were enrolled during active infection and were followed longitudinally through the course of disease. Each collaborating institution followed its own protocols to collect whole blood in K2EDTA tubes. For TCRbeta analysis, collaborators shipped samples in one of three forms: frozen whole blood, isolated PBMCs, or DNA extracted from either of those sample types. In its sample, this clone was seen a few times. Its antigen remains undetermined. No much larger clone is present one base from it, and per-base qualities are unavailable. The sample taken for sequencing was peripheral blood. The clonotype comes from an older woman with COVID-19, enrolled during active disease.

At the DNA level, the sequence is TGTGCCAGCAGCGACCGGACTAGCGGGACGAACAATGAGCAGTTCTTC. Translated, this is CASSDRTSGTNNEQFF. The chain was built from TRBV9 and TRBJ2-1, with 12 junctional bases fitting TRBD2. There are 16 amino acids in the CDR3, from cysteine to phenylalanine inclusive. The retained sequence is limited to the CDR3, 48 bases, with the frame set at the first base. The CDR1 and CDR2 encoded by the germline V gene are SGDLS and YYNGEE. The V end gives up 3 bases and the J end 5 bases, leaving 6 bases in the junction not matched to a gene.